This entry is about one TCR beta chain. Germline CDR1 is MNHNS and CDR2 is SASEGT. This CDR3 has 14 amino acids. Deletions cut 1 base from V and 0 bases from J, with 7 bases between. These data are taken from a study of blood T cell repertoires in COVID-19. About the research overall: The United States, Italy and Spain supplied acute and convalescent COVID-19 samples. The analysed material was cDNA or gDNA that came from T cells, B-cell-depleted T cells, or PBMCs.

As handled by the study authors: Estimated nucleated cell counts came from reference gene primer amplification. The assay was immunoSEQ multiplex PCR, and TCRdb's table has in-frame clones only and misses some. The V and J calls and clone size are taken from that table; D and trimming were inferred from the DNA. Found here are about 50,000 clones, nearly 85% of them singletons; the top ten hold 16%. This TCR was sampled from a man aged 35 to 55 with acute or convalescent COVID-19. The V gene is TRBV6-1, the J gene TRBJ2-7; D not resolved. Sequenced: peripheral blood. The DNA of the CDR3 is TGTGCCAGCAGTGAAGATAATTTCTCCTACGAGCAGTACGTC. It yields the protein CASSEDNFSYEQYV.